The next 25 T cell receptor beta chains were all read from a single sample in a study of regulatory T cells in long-lasting Graves disease. Investigators prepared the TCR beta libraries by applying iRepertoire HTBI primers and Arm-PCR of CDR3 regions. TCRdb itself ran the multiplex PCR reads through MiXCR, one entry per CDR3 protein. The top ten clones hold approximately 9.3% of a sample with roughly 500,000 distinct CDR3 sequences, roughly 14% of them seen once. Time point: newly diagnosed GD, antithyroid drugs for less than 3 months. From PBMCs, RNA was extracted and then used to make the TCR library. These records were also assigned to another study, of T cells in Graves' hyperthyroidism and ophthalmopathy.

The specimen was peripheral blood mononuclear cells (PBMCs), collected at new diagnosis, from a patient treated with antithyroid drugs. The receptors stem from a man aged 25-40 years with Graves disease.

The rearrangement joins TRBV5-6 to TRBJ2-7, with D perhaps TRBD2 (6 bases). The CDR3 extends over 12 amino acids. Trimming removed 2 bases from V and 4 bases from J, with 7 bases in between. In germline, CDR1 is SGHDT, CDR2 YYEEEE. This CDR3 is CASSFAGYEQYF. DNA for the CDR3: TGTGCCAGCAGCTTTGCGGGATACGAGCAGTACTTC.

This clonotype was counted between two and nine times. The rearrangement links TRBV2 to TRBJ2-7; the match to TRBD1 covers 8 bases. V was clipped by 4 bases and J by 1 base; unmatched bases: 9. Germline-derived CDR1 and CDR2 are SNHLY and FYNNEI. CDR3 length: 16 amino acids. The CDR3, as DNA: TGTGCCAGCAGTGGGGGGACAGGCCGACCTTCCTACGAGCAGTACTTC. It codes for CASSGGTGRPSYEQYF.

In its sample, this clonotype was seen many times. The chain joins TRBV7-9 to TRBJ2-5, with D tentatively TRBD2 (6 bases). CDR3 length: 14 amino acids. V was clipped by 5 bases and J by 5 bases, with 15 bases between them. The germline gives CDR1 SEHNR, CDR2 FQNEAQ (reference sequence). The CDR3 nucleotides are TGTGCCAGCAGCCTCGGTGGCGGGACTGAGACCCAGTACTTC. It yields the protein CASSLGGGTETQYF.

This clonotype was seen many times. The chain links TRBV11-2 to TRBJ2-1; 7 nucleotides agree with TRBD1. Looked up from germline, CDR1 is SGHAT and CDR2 is FQNNGV. J gave up 8 bases and V 5 bases, and 12 bases lay outside the gene matches. This CDR3 comprises 15 residues. For the CDR3, the DNA is TGTGCCAGCAGCCATAACGGACAGGCGAACGATGAGCAGTTCTTC. Amino acid sequence: CASSHNGQANDEQFF.

Regarding this clonotype: One end of the junction is discordant with germline, which a read error may explain. The chain carries TRBV7-7 and TRBJ2-5, with 8 bases fitting TRBD1. The CDR3 is 14 residues long. Germline values: CDR1 SSHAT, CDR2 FNYEAQ (reference sequence). DNA of the CDR3: TGTGCTAGCAGCTTAGCCCAGGGGGCGGAGACCCAGTACTTC. Protein sequence: CASSLAQGAETQYF.

V usage is TRBV7-2 and J usage is TRBJ2-7; no reliable D call. Germline V gene data show CDR1 as SGHTA and CDR2 as FQGNSA. The ends were cut back, 3 bases at V and 5 bases at J, with 8 bases in the middle. The CDR3 consists of 12 residues. For the CDR3, the DNA is TGTGCCAGCAGCTTTGTCCGGAACGAGCAGTACTTC. It codes for CASSFVRNEQYF.

This clonotype has ten or more counts. J is TRBJ1-5 and V is TRBV24-1; no firm D call. Trimming left V 3 bases short and J 9 bases short, with 8 bases between. Looked up from germline, CDR1 is KGHDR and CDR2 is SFDVKD. This CDR3 spans 12 amino acids. CDR3: CATSDLFGPQHF. The CDR3 coding sequence is TGTGCCACCAGTGATCTGTTCGGGCCCCAGCATTTT.

This clonotype was seen repeatedly, ten times or more. The chain links TRBV11-2 to TRBJ2-2; possibly TRBD1 or TRBD2 for D (6 bases each). Germline CDR1 SGHAT, CDR2 FQNNGV. The CDR3 is 16 amino acids. V lost 3 bases and J 6 bases, leaving 17 bases between the germline ends. The CDR3 DNA sequence: TGTGCCAGCAGCTTGGGGGCGGGAATTTCCCCCGGGGAGCTGTTTTTT. Translated, it gives CASSLGAGISPGELFF.

In this sample, this clonotype turned up a few times. This rearrangement joins TRBV30 to TRBJ2-3; D may be TRBD1 (5 bases). Trimming cost V 0 bases and J 3 bases, with 13 bases left between them. The germline gives CDR1 GTSNPN, CDR2 SVGIG (reference sequence). The CDR3 contains 15 residues. The CDR3 region has the DNA TGTGCCTGGAGTGTACTACAGGCGGCGACAGATACGCAGTATTTT. It specifies CAWSVLQAATDTQYF.

This clonotype was seen ten or more times. The chain joins TRBV2 to TRBJ1-2; D is perhaps TRBD1 (5 bases). Deletions cut 9 bases from V and 0 bases from J, with 11 bases between. The germline V gene has CDR1 SNHLY and CDR2 FYNNEI. The CDR3 is made up of 13 amino acids. CDR3 nucleotide sequence: TGTGCCAGGGGGCGCGAAGCTAACTATGGCTACACCTTC. The encoded protein is CARGREANYGYTF.

This clonotype appeared a few times. The V call is TRBV15, the J call TRBJ1-5; 12 bases are shared with TRBD1. CDR1 and CDR2 from the germline V gene are LNHNV and YYDKDF (reference sequence). J gave up 4 bases and V 5 bases, and 6 bases lay outside the gene matches. This CDR3 spans 16 amino acids. The CDR3 is CATSVRDRGRNQPQHF. CDR3 bases: TGTGCCACCAGCGTTAGGGACAGGGGGCGTAATCAGCCCCAGCATTTT. The full variable domain, in which reference TRBV15 and TRBJ1-5 provide the parts outside the CDR3, is DAMVIQNPRYQVTQFGKPVTLSCSQTLNHNVMYWYQQKSSQAPKLLFHYYDKDFNNEADTPDNFQSRRPNTSFCFLDIRSPGLGDTAMYLCATSVRDRGRNQPQHFGDGTRLSIL.

This clonotype turned up a few times. The chain combines TRBV5-4 with TRBJ1-1, with TRBD1 identical over 7 bases. CDR3 size: 11 residues. Germline V gives CDR1 SGHNT, CDR2 YYREEE (reference sequence). V was pared by 4 bases and J by 9 bases, with 3 bases of the junction left unmatched. Written as DNA, the CDR3 is TGTGCCAGCAGCGTGACAGGGCAAGCTTTCTTT. Its protein product is CASSVTGQAFF.

The J gene is TRBJ1-1, the V gene TRBV6-1; TRBD1 agrees at 10 bases. J lost 4 bases, V lost 6 bases, and 14 bases had no gene match. The CDR3 is 17 residues long. Germline CDR1 is MNHNS and CDR2 is SASEGT. CDR3 amino acids: CASSSGTGEGRGTEAFF. The CDR3 DNA reads as TGTGCCAGCAGCTCCGGGACAGGGGAGGGGAGGGGCACTGAAGCTTTCTTT.

This clonotype occurred many times. The chain joins TRBV28 to TRBJ1-2; the D gene is possibly TRBD1 (6 bases). The V gene's germline CDR1 is MDHEN and CDR2 SYDVKM. Trimming removed 6 bases from V and 0 bases from J, with 17 bases in between. The CDR3 is made up of 16 amino acids. CDR3 coding DNA: TGTGCCAGCAGAACCAACAGGGTTACAGCTAACTATGGCTACACCTTC. It translates to CASRTNRVTANYGYTF.

This clonotype was recorded at least ten times. The chain recombines TRBV2 with TRBJ1-5; 8 bases fit TRBD1. The germline V gene has CDR1 SNHLY and CDR2 FYNNEI. The CDR3 runs to 16 residues. J was trimmed by 2 bases and V by 5 bases; bases with no gene match: 8. The CDR3 sequence: CASSFQTGAGNQPQHF. For the CDR3, the DNA is TGTGCCAGCAGTTTCCAGACAGGGGCGGGCAATCAGCCCCAGCATTTT.

This clonotype has just a few counts. The chain uses TRBV15 and TRBJ1-2; D unresolved. The CDR3 is made up of 14 amino acids. Germline CDR1 LNHNV, CDR2 YYDKDF (reference sequence). Trimming removed 0 bases from V and 8 bases from J, with 13 bases in between. Written as DNA, the CDR3 is TGTGCCACCAGCAGAGAGGGCTGGCCGGGAGGCTACACCTTC. As protein: CATSREGWPGGYTF. The whole variable domain, remainder taken from reference TRBV15 and TRBJ1-2, is DAMVIQNPRYQVTQFGKPVTLSCSQTLNHNVMYWYQQKSSQAPKLLFHYYDKDFNNEADTPDNFQSRRPNTSFCFLDIRSPGLGDTAMYLCATSREGWPGGYTFGSGTRLTVV.

The chain couples TRBV10-3 to TRBJ1-2, with a tentative D call TRBD1 (6 bases). The V end was cut by 3 bases, the J end by 8 bases, with 13 bases between. The V gene's germline CDR1 is ENHRY and CDR2 SYGVKD. The CDR3 is made up of 13 amino acids. CDR3 in amino acids: CAISDRGETGYTF. The DNA for the CDR3 is TGTGCCATCAGTGATAGGGGGGAGACAGGCTACACCTTC.

This clonotype was observed a handful of times. The chain combines TRBV4-1 with TRBJ2-7, with 8 bases aligning to TRBD1. Germline V gene sequence: CDR1 MGHRA, CDR2 YSYEKL. Losses at the gene ends were 4 bases for V and 2 bases for J; bases not matched to a gene: 4. The CDR3 has 14 amino acids. The CDR3: CASSLRTGTYEQYF. The CDR3 DNA is TGCGCCAGCAGCCTTCGGACAGGGACCTACGAGCAGTACTTC.

Ten or more counts support this clonotype. The chain links TRBV7-2 to TRBJ2-1, with D perhaps TRBD2 (5 bases). Germline V gene lookup returns CDR1 SGHTA and CDR2 FQGNSA. The germline V and J ends were trimmed by 8 bases and 6 bases, with 17 bases remaining between them. There are 14 residues in the CDR3. CDR3 sequence reads: CASLGWASFNEQFF. The CDR3, as DNA: TGTGCCAGCTTGGGGTGGGCTAGCTTCAATGAGCAGTTCTTC.

This clonotype was seen ten or more times. The J gene is TRBJ2-1, the V gene TRBV6-2 or TRBV6-3; D not certain. Germline assignment: CDR1 MNHEY and CDR2 SVGEGT. The CDR3 is 15 amino acids. Trimming stripped 1 base from V and 0 bases from J, with 7 bases between. The CDR3 region has the DNA TGTGCCAGCAGTTACTACCAGAGCTCCTACAATGAGCAGTTCTTC. It is translated as CASSYYQSSYNEQFF.

The chain has TRBV6-1 and TRBJ2-5; 8 nucleotides agree with TRBD2. CDR3 length: 12 amino acids. Unmatched junction bases numbered 6, after V lost 10 bases and J lost 5 bases. The V gene's germline CDR1 is MNHNS and CDR2 SASEGT. CDR3 sequence reads: CAKAGGDETQYF. In DNA form, the CDR3 reads TGTGCCAAGGCGGGAGGCGATGAGACCCAGTACTTC.

The table lists this clonotype with many counts. The chain recombines TRBV27 with TRBJ2-3; D is perhaps TRBD1 (6 bases). The V end was cut by 0 bases, the J end by 4 bases, with 17 bases between. Germline V gene data show CDR1 as MNHEY and CDR2 as SMNVEV (reference sequence). The length of the CDR3 is 17 residues. The CDR3 DNA reads TGTGCCAGCAGTTTATCGACTGCAGGGGCAAGGTCAGATACGCAGTATTTT. Translation gives CASSLSTAGARSDTQYF.

The sample holds a few counts of this clonotype. This chain joins TRBV6-1 and TRBJ2-1; 9 bases map to TRBD2. With V trimmed by 10 bases and J by 6 bases, 16 bases remained unmatched. CDR1 is MNHNS and CDR2 is SASEGT in the germline V gene. There are 16 residues in the CDR3. The CDR3 bases are TGTGCCACGACGCGGGAGGGAGGGGTGGGGTCCAATGAGCAGTTCTTC. Its translation: CATTREGGVGSNEQFF.

This sequence joins TRBV18 and TRBJ1-1, with TRBD1 matching 10 bases. Germline CDR1 KGHSH, CDR2 LQKENI. The junction had 13 bases not matched to a gene; V was cut back by 6 bases and J by 9 bases. This CDR3 is built from 15 residues. CDR3 sequence: CASSRDFGQGEKAFF. The CDR3 region has the DNA TGTGCCAGCTCCCGCGATTTTGGACAGGGGGAAAAAGCTTTCTTT.

This clonotype showed up just a few times. This chain connects TRBV20-1 to TRBJ2-7; TRBD2 agrees at 14 bases. The CDR3 is 14 amino acids. V was pared by 5 bases and J by 4 bases, with 4 bases of the junction left unmatched. Germline V CDR1 and CDR2: DFQATT, SNEGSKA (reference sequence). In DNA, the CDR3 is TGCAGTGCTGCGACTAGCGGGAGGGGTTACGAGCAGTACTTC. Its protein is CSAATSGRGYEQYF.